The next 20 T cell receptor beta chains were all read from a single sample in a study of shared clonotypes between healthy human individuals. Only in-frame clones appear in the TCRdb table, and some are missing; sequencing was by immunoSEQ multiplex PCR. The data contain about 1 million clones, roughly 80% of them singletons. Sequencing was performed on memory CD4+ T cells sorted from blood. Subset specified: CD45RA-negative fraction. These receptors were collected from a man between 18 and 29 years old in good health.

V and J are TRBV4-1 and TRBJ2-3, with a weak D call TRBD1 (6 bases). Germline CDR1 is MGHRA and CDR2 is YSYEKL. This CDR3 region has 17 residues. V was shortened by 4 bases and J by 0 bases, with 17 bases between the two germline ends. The CDR3 DNA reads as TGCGCCAGCAGCCCGTCACAGGGCCCCAGTAGCACAGATACGCAGTATTTT. Protein: CASSPSQGPSSTDTQYF.

This clone came up a few times. The chain employs TRBV5-4 and TRBJ1-3; D remains unclear. From germline, CDR1 is SGHNT and CDR2 YYREEE (reference sequence). V lost 2 bases, J lost 2 bases, and 8 bases lay in between. The CDR3 covers 14 residues. This chain's CDR3 is CASSFGSTGNTIYF. DNA of the CDR3: TGTGCCAGCAGCTTTGGCTCCACTGGAAACACCATATATTTT.

The chain is built from TRBV7-8 and TRBJ2-3, with D maybe TRBD2 (6 bases). Per the germline V gene, CDR1 is SGHVS and CDR2 is FQNEAQ. The CDR3 spans 16 residues. The V end lost 5 bases, the J end lost 0 bases, and 15 bases lay between the germline ends. The CDR3 is CASSPYISGSTDTQYF. The CDR3 region has the DNA TGTGCCAGCAGCCCCTATATCAGCGGGAGCACAGATACGCAGTATTTT.

This clone has ten or more counts. V and J are TRBV7-8 and TRBJ2-5; 7 bases match TRBD1. Germline trimming cut 1 base from V and 2 bases from J; bases unmatched to any gene: 1. CDR3 length equals 14 residues. The germline CDR1 and CDR2 sequences are SGHVS and FQNEAQ. The CDR3 loop is CASSLGRGQETQYF. The CDR3 DNA reads TGTGCCAGCAGCTTAGGCAGGGGGCAAGAGACCCAGTACTTC.

The rearrangement joins TRBV30 to TRBJ2-1; 8 nucleotides agree with TRBD2. The germline CDR1 and CDR2 sequences are GTSNPN and SVGIG (reference sequence). V shed 5 bases, J shed 6 bases, and the junction held 6 bases outside the gene matches. The CDR3 is 13 amino acids. CDR3 coding DNA: TGTGCCTGGGGTACGGGGGGGCCCAATGAGCAGTTCTTC. It encodes CAWGTGGPNEQFF.

This clone was observed a single time. The chain has TRBV5-1 and TRBJ2-7, with TRBD1 matching over 7 bases. V lost 3 bases, J lost 4 bases, and 10 bases stayed unmatched. Looked up from germline, CDR1 is SGHRS and CDR2 is YFSETQ. The CDR3 length is 15 residues. CDR3: CASSSPDDRVYEQYF. CDR3 in DNA: TGCGCCAGCAGCTCCCCGGACGACAGGGTTTACGAGCAGTACTTC.

Remarks on this clone: At the DNA level, this CDR3 is encoded by other sequences in the same sample as well. This chain connects TRBV5-4 to TRBJ2-5; tentative D call: TRBD1 (6 bases). The CDR3 extends over 13 amino acids. Per germline, CDR1 SGHNT and CDR2 YYREEE (reference sequence). The V end was cut by 0 bases, the J end by 5 bases, with 8 bases between. The CDR3 region is CASSLGGRETQYF. Here the CDR3 DNA reads TGTGCCAGCAGCTTGGGGGGGCGGGAGACCCAGTACTTC.

This rearrangement joins TRBV29-1 to TRBJ1-3, with TRBD1 matching 8 bases. Germline V CDR1 and CDR2: SQVTM, ANQGSEA. CDR3 length equals 13 residues. The trim removed 6 bases at V and 3 bases at J, leaving 4 bases unmatched. CDR3 in amino acids: CSVHGTGGNTIYF. CDR3 DNA sequence: TGCAGCGTCCACGGGACAGGTGGAAACACCATATATTTT. The full variable domain, in which reference TRBV29-1 and TRBJ1-3 provide the parts outside the CDR3, is SAVISQKPSRDICQRGTSLTIQCQVDSQVTMMFWYRQQPGQSLTLIATANQGSEATYESGFVIDKFPISRPNLTFSTLTVSNMSPEDSSIYLCSVHGTGGNTIYFGEGSWLTVV.

The sample holds one count of this clone. The chain links TRBV2 to TRBJ2-7; no clear D. V lost 3 bases to trimming and J lost 5 bases, with 14 bases between them. This CDR3 spans 14 amino acids. Germline V gives CDR1 SNHLY, CDR2 FYNNEI. Written as DNA, the CDR3 is TGTGCCAGCAGTGATGGTACTTGGGTTGACGAGCAGTACTTC. Translating gives CASSDGTWVDEQYF.

Notes on this clone: Sequence at one end of the junction differs from germline and may be a read error. V and J are TRBV10-2 and TRBJ1-2; D remains unclear. The CDR3 consists of 14 residues. Germline V gene data show CDR1 as WSHSY and CDR2 as SAAADI. This CDR3 is CTSSAVSLNYGYTF. The CDR3 DNA is TGCACCAGCAGTGCGGTCTCGCTAAACTATGGCTACACCTTC.

Details on this clone: The sample has other DNA sequences that encode this CDR3 too. The rearrangement links TRBV6-4 to TRBJ1-2; unclear D gene. CDR3 length: 11 residues. Germline CDR1 is MRHNA and CDR2 is SNTAGT. Between the trimmed V and J ends, which lost 0 bases and 7 bases, there was a span of 3 bases. CDR3 nucleotide sequence: TGTGCCAGCAGTGACTCAGGTGGCTACACCTTC. Encoded protein: CASSDSGGYTF.

V is TRBV7-2 and J is TRBJ2-1; TRBD1 or TRBD2 may be the D gene (5 bases each). CDR1 SGHTA and CDR2 FQGNSA come from the germline V gene. Trimming stripped 3 bases from V and 0 bases from J, with 12 bases between. CDR3 size: 16 residues. The CDR3 region has the DNA TGTGCCAGCAGCTTGGCTTGGGGACGCTCCTACAATGAGCAGTTCTTC. It specifies CASSLAWGRSYNEQFF. Variable domain in full (rest from reference TRBV7-2 and TRBJ2-1): GAGVSQSPSNKVTEKGKDVELRCDPISGHTALYWYRQSLGQGLEFLIYFQGNSAPDKSGLPSDRFSAERTGGSVSTLTIQRTQQEDSAVYLCASSLAWGRSYNEQFFGPGTRLTVL.

This chain connects TRBV27 to TRBJ2-7; no clear D gene. Trimming shortened V by 5 bases and J by 2 bases, and 10 bases separated the two germline ends. The length of the CDR3 is 13 residues. Germline CDR1 reads MNHEY; CDR2 reads SMNVEV (reference sequence). CDR3 sequence: CASSEAFTYEQYF. In DNA form, the CDR3 reads TGTGCCAGCAGTGAGGCATTTACCTACGAGCAGTACTTC.

This clone came up many times. The V and J genes are TRBV11-2 and TRBJ2-5; 10 nucleotides align to TRBD1. The V gene end was trimmed by 5 bases and the J gene end by 4 bases; junction bases not matched to a gene: 7. The CDR3 extends over 15 amino acids. Germline V gene data show CDR1 as SGHAT and CDR2 as FQNNGV. This CDR3 is CASSIRGDRGETQYF. For the CDR3, the DNA is TGTGCCAGCAGCATTAGGGGGGACAGGGGAGAGACCCAGTACTTC.

In the case of this clone: The same CDR3 is also encoded by other DNA sequences in this sample. V gene TRBV10-3 combines with J gene TRBJ2-7; no clear D. CDR3 length: 12 amino acids. V was clipped by 4 bases and J by 3 bases, with 7 bases between them. The germline V gene has CDR1 ENHRY and CDR2 SYGVKD. The CDR3, as DNA: TGTGCCATCAGTGGTGGGGACTACGAGCAGTACTTC. As protein: CAISGGDYEQYF.

In this sample, this clone turned up a few times. The V and J genes are TRBV9 and TRBJ2-7; D is ambiguous. V lost 4 bases and J 4 bases, leaving 9 bases between the germline ends. Looked up from germline, CDR1 is SGDLS and CDR2 is YYNGEE. The CDR3 contains 12 residues. The CDR3 nucleotides read TGTGCCAGCAGCCCCCAACTTTACGAGCAGTACTTC. Amino acid sequence: CASSPQLYEQYF.

CDR3 region: CASSYSPGLEAFF. CDR3 sequence (DNA): TGTGCCAGCAGTTACTCCCCCGGCCTTGAAGCTTTCTTT. This chain connects TRBV6-5 to TRBJ1-1; D ambiguous. Trimming removed 0 bases from V and 7 bases from J, with 9 bases in between. The CDR3 consists of 13 residues. Germline V lookup: CDR1 MNHEY, CDR2 SVGAGI.

Many counts were recorded for this clone. The chain has TRBV4-1 and TRBJ1-2; D is unclear. CDR3 size: 14 residues. Germline CDR1 is MGHRA and CDR2 is YSYEKL. The V end was cut by 4 bases, the J end by 4 bases, with 13 bases between. CDR3 sequence (DNA): TGCGCCAGCAGCCCCCCGGAAGGAGGCTATGGCTACACCTTC. Its protein is CASSPPEGGYGYTF.

As for this clone: Other DNA sequences within the sample encode an identical CDR3. This sequence joins TRBV9 and TRBJ2-2; 10 bases map to TRBD2. The CDR3 is 16 residues long. Germline V gene lookup returns CDR1 SGDLS and CDR2 YYNGEE. The junction had 2 bases not matched to a gene; V was cut back by 0 bases and J by 3 bases. This chain's CDR3 is CASSVGLAGDTGELFF. Here the CDR3 DNA reads TGTGCCAGCAGCGTAGGTCTAGCGGGAGACACCGGGGAGCTGTTTTTT. Using reference TRBV9 and TRBJ2-2 for the parts outside the CDR3, the full variable domain is DSGVTQTPKHLITATGQRVTLRCSPRSGDLSVYWYQQSLDQGLQFLIQYYNGEERAKGNILERFSAQQFPDLHSELNLSSLELGDSALYFCASSVGLAGDTGELFFGEGSRLTVL.

This sequence joins TRBV5-1 and TRBJ1-2; 9 bases map to TRBD1. Germline V CDR1 and CDR2: SGHRS, YFSETQ. This CDR3 spans 14 amino acids. V gave up 4 bases and J gave up 8 bases; unmatched junction bases: 9. As DNA, the CDR3 is TGCGCCAGCAGCGCGCCCCGGGACAGGGAAGGCTACACCTTC. This gives the protein CASSAPRDREGYTF.